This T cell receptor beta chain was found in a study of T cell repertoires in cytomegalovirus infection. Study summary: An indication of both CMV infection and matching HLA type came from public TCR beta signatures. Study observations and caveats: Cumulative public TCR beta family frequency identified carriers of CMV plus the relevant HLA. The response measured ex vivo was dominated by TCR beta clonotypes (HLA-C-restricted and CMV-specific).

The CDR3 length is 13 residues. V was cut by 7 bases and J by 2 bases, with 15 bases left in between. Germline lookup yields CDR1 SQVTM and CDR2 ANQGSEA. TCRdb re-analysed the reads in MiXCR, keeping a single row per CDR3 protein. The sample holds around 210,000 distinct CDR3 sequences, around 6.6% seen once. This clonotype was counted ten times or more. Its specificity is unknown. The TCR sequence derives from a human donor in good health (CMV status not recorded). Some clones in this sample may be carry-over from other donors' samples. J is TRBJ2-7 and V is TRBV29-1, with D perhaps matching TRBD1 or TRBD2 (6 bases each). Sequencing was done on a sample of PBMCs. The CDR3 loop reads CSAGAAIPYEQYF. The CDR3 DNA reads TGCAGCGCGGGGGCCGCAATTCCCTACGAGCAGTACTTC.